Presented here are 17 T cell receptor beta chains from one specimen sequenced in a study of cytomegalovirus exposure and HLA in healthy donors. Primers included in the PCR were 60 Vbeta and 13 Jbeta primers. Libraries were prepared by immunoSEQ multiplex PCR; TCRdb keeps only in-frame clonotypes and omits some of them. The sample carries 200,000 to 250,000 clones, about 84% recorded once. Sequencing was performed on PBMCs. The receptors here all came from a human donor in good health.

DNA for the CDR3: TGTGCCAGCAGTGGCTTCAGCACCTCGGCAGGATCCATATATTTT. The encoded protein is CASSGFSTSAGSIYF. This chain joins TRBV6-1 and TRBJ1-3; no definite D call. Trimming took 4 bases from V and 11 from J, leaving 21 bases between them. This CDR3 comprises 15 residues. Germline V lookup: CDR1 MNHNS, CDR2 SASEGT.

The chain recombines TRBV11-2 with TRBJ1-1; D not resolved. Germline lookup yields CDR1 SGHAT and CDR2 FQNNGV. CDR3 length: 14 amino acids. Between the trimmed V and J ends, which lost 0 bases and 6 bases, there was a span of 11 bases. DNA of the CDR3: TGTGCCAGCAGCTTAGATCTAACCGGAGCTGAAGCTTTCTTT. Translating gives CASSLDLTGAEAFF.

CDR3 sequence: CASSPGTGYQPQHF. The CDR3 DNA is TGTGCCAGCAGTCCCGGGACAGGGTATCAGCCCCAGCATTTT. The chain employs TRBV28 and TRBJ1-5; 9 nucleotides align to TRBD1. Trimming cost V 5 bases and J 5 bases; bases outside gene matches: 4. The length of the CDR3 is 14 residues. CDR1 and CDR2 from the germline V gene are MDHEN and SYDVKM.

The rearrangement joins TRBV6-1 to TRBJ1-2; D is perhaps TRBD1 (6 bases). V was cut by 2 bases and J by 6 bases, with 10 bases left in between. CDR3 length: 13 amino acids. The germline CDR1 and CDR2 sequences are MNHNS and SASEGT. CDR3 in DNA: TGTGCCAGCAGTGAAATGGACAGCGATGGCTACACCTTC. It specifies CASSEMDSDGYTF.

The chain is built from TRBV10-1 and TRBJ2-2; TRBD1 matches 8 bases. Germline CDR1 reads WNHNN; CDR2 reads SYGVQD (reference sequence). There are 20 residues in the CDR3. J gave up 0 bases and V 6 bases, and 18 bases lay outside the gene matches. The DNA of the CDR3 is TGCGCCAGCAGGAGCCGAAGGACAGGGAATAGCTGGCCGAACACCGGGGAGCTGTTTTTT. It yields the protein CASRSRRTGNSWPNTGELFF.

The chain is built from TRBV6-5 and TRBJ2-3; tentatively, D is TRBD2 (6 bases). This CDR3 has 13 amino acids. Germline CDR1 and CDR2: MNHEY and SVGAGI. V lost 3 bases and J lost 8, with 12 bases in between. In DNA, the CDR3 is TGTGCCAGCAGTTATACCAACGGGGGTACGCAGTATTTT. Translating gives CASSYTNGGTQYF.

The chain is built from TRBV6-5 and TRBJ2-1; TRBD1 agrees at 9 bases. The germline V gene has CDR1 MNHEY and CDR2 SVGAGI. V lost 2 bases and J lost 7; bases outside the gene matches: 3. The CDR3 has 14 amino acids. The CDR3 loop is CASSYRDRVNEQFF. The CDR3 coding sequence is TGTGCCAGCAGTTACAGGGACAGGGTAAATGAGCAGTTCTTC.

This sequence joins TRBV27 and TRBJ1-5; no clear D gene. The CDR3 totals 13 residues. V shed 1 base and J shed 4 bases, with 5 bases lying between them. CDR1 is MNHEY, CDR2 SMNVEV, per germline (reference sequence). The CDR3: CASSLFVNQPQHF. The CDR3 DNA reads TGTGCCAGCAGTTTATTCGTTAATCAGCCCCAGCATTTT.

The CDR3 nucleotides are TGTGCCAGCACCGACAGCGAAATCAGGGGACTAGCGGGAGTTATCAATGAGCAGTTCTTC. It yields the protein CASTDSEIRGLAGVINEQFF. V is TRBV28 and J is TRBJ2-1; 14 bases match TRBD2. V was clipped by 7 bases and J by 6 bases; unmatched bases: 20. Germline assignment: CDR1 MDHEN and CDR2 SYDVKM. CDR3 length equals 20 residues.

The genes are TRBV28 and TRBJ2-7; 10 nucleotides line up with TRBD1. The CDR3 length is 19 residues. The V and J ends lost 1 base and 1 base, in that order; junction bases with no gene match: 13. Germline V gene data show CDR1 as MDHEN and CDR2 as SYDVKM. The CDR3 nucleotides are TGTGCCAGCAGTTTATTCGGGACAGGGGTCGCGGGGCAGTCCTACGAGCAGTACTTC. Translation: CASSLFGTGVAGQSYEQYF.

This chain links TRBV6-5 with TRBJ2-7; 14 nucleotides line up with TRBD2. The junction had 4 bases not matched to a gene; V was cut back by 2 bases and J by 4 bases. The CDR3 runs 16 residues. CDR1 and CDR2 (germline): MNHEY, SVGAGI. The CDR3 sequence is CASSYAGTSGSYEQYF. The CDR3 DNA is TGTGCCAGCAGTTACGCCGGGACTAGCGGGAGTTACGAGCAGTACTTC.

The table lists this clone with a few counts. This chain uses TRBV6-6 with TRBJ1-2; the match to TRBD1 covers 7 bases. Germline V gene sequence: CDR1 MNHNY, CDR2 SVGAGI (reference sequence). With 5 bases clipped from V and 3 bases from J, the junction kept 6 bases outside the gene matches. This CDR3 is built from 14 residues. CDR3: CASSRYTGDYGYTF. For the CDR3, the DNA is TGTGCCAGCAGTCGGTACACAGGGGACTATGGCTACACCTTC.

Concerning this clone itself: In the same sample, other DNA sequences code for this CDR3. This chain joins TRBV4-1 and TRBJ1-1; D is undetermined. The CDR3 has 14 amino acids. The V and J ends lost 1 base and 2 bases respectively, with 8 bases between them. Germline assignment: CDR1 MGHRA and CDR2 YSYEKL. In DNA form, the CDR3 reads TGCGCCAGCAGCCAAGGTACAGCAAACACTGAAGCTTTCTTT. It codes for CASSQGTANTEAFF.

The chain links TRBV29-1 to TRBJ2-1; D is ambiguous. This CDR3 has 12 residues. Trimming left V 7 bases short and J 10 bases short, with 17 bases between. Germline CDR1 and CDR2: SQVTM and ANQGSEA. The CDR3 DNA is TGCAGCGCCCGGAGAGAAGAGAAAGAGCAGTTCTTC. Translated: CSARREEKEQFF.

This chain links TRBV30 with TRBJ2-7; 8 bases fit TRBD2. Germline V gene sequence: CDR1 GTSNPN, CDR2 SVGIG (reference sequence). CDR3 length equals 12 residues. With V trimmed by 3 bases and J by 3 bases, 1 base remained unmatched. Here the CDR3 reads CAWSRGGYEQYF. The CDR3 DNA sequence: TGTGCCTGGAGCCGGGGGGGCTACGAGCAGTACTTC.

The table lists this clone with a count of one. The CDR3 sequence is CASSQPDRGITEAFF. The CDR3, as DNA: TGTGCCAGCAGCCAGCCGGACAGGGGCATCACTGAAGCTTTCTTT. The V gene is TRBV7-9, the J gene TRBJ1-1; TRBD1 agrees at 9 bases. V lost 5 bases, J lost 4 bases, and 8 bases stayed unmatched. Germline CDR1 and CDR2: SEHNR and FQNEAQ (reference sequence). CDR3 length equals 15 residues.

The CDR3 nucleotides read TGTGCCAGCAGTTTATCTGAGGAGTACGGTGAAGCTTTCTTT. Residues: CASSLSEEYGEAFF. The gene calls are TRBV28 and TRBJ1-1; D is uncertain. Germline-derived CDR1 and CDR2 are MDHEN and SYDVKM. The CDR3 consists of 14 residues. Trimming shortened V by 1 base and J by 7 bases, and 13 bases separated the two germline ends.